This entry lists 12 T cell receptor beta chains sequenced from one sample in a study of control samples from healthy donors and cancer patients. This table comes from immunoSEQ multiplex PCR, and its TCRdb copy is limited to in-frame clones, with some not included. The sample contains about 180,000 clones, 90% of which appear only once. Sequenced: blood. The receptor set was obtained from a woman aged 45 to 65 in good health.

The chain has TRBV3-1 (or the pseudogene TRBV3-2) and TRBJ2-5; TRBD1 matches 7 bases. Trimming took 6 bases from V and 5 from J; bases not matched to a gene: 12. Germline V gene sequence: CDR1 LGHDT, CDR2 YNNKEL (reference sequence). The CDR3 contains 15 residues. Here the CDR3 reads CASSRDRDLRETQYF. The CDR3 region has the DNA TGTGCCAGCAGTCGAGACAGGGATCTTAGGGAGACCCAGTACTTC.

The V gene is TRBV4-2, the J gene TRBJ2-7, with 8 bases lining up with TRBD2. The ends lost 0 bases at V and 0 bases at J; junction bases unmatched: 1. Germline CDR1 reads LGHNA; CDR2 reads YNFKEQ. This CDR3 has 15 amino acids. CDR3 loop: CASSQESGSSYEQYF. CDR3 nucleotides: TGTGCCAGCAGCCAAGAGAGCGGGAGCTCCTACGAGCAGTACTTC.

The chain links TRBV11-2 to TRBJ2-1; 9 bases line up with TRBD1. From germline, CDR1 is SGHAT and CDR2 FQNNGV. V trimming: 5 bases; J trimming: 4 bases; junction bases outside the gene matches: 6. This CDR3 is 15 amino acids long. In DNA, the CDR3 is TGTGCCAGCAGCCAGGACAGGGGCTCTTACAATGAGCAGTTCTTC. It is translated as CASSQDRGSYNEQFF.

The CDR3 DNA sequence: TGTGCCAGCAGTTCTGGACAGGGGGGAAGATACTCTAACTATGGCTACACCTTC. Translating gives CASSSGQGGRYSNYGYTF. The V and J genes are TRBV27 and TRBJ1-2, with 10 bases matching TRBD1. The CDR3 contains 18 residues. V lost 4 bases and J lost 0; bases outside the gene matches: 11. Germline CDR1 is MNHEY and CDR2 is SMNVEV (reference sequence).

V is TRBV7-2 and J is TRBJ1-1, with a tentative D call TRBD1 (5 bases). The V and J ends lost 2 bases and 0 bases respectively, with 7 bases between them. This CDR3 has 14 amino acids. Germline-derived CDR1 and CDR2 are SGHTA and FQGNSA. The CDR3 DNA sequence: TGTGCCAGCAGCTTAAGACAGATGAACACTGAAGCTTTCTTT. It translates to CASSLRQMNTEAFF.

The rearrangement links TRBV21-1 to TRBJ2-7; no DNA check was done on the table's D call, TRBD1. TRBV21-1 is a pseudogene locus. The CDR3 consists of 15 residues. CDR3 coding DNA: TGTGCCAGCAGCAGTGACAGGGTAGAACACTACGAGCAGTACTTC. Translated: CASSSDRVEHYEQYF.

V usage is TRBV2 and J usage is TRBJ2-1; possibly TRBD2 for D (6 bases). There are 15 residues in the CDR3. V was cut by 3 bases and J by 7 bases, with 16 bases left in between. The germline V gene has CDR1 SNHLY and CDR2 FYNNEI. The CDR3 DNA reads TGTGCCAGCAGTGACAGGAGGGGAGGACGGAATGAGCAGTTCTTC. Amino acids: CASSDRRGGRNEQFF.

Here the CDR3 reads CASDKISGRDYNEQFF. The CDR3 DNA reads TGTGCCAGTGACAAAATAAGCGGGAGGGATTACAATGAGCAGTTCTTC. The gene calls are TRBV19 and TRBJ2-1, with 10 bases that match TRBD2. With 8 bases clipped from V and 4 bases from J, the junction kept 11 bases outside the gene matches. The CDR3 extends over 16 amino acids. Per the germline V gene, CDR1 is LNHDA and CDR2 is SQIVND (reference sequence).

V is TRBV7-8 and J is TRBJ2-7, with TRBD2 matching 14 bases. There are 17 residues in the CDR3. Germline values: CDR1 SGHVS, CDR2 FQNEAQ. With V trimmed by 0 bases and J by 4 bases, 5 bases remained unmatched. CDR3 DNA: TGTGCCAGCAGCTTAGCGCGGGGACTAGCGGGGGCTTACGAGCAGTACTTC. This translates into CASSLARGLAGAYEQYF.

The chain uses TRBV28 and TRBJ1-1; no firm D call. The length of the CDR3 is 15 residues. Trimming shortened V by 2 bases and J by 6 bases, and 16 bases separated the two germline ends. Germline CDR1 and CDR2: MDHEN and SYDVKM. Here the CDR3 DNA reads TGTGCCAGCAGTTTAAGGACCCTAGGGTCGGCTGAAGCTTTCTTT. Its translation is CASSLRTLGSAEAFF.

V usage is TRBV19 and J usage is TRBJ1-5, with 7 bases identical to TRBD1. Germline V gives CDR1 LNHDA, CDR2 SQIVND (reference sequence). J was trimmed by 1 base and V by 6 bases; bases with no gene match: 6. The CDR3 loop spans 15 amino acids. CDR3 bases: TGTGCCAGTAGCTACTCGACAGGGAGCAATCAGCCCCAGCATTTT. Translating gives CASSYSTGSNQPQHF.

The V call is TRBV19, the J call TRBJ2-3, with TRBD2 matching over 7 bases. CDR1 LNHDA and CDR2 SQIVND come from the germline V gene (reference sequence). The CDR3 spans 14 residues. The V gene end was trimmed by 9 bases and the J gene end by 7 bases; junction bases not matched to a gene: 13. CDR3 nucleotides: TGTGCCAGCGGGGGGTCGGCAAAATATCATACGCAGTATTTT. This sequence encodes CASGGSAKYHTQYF.